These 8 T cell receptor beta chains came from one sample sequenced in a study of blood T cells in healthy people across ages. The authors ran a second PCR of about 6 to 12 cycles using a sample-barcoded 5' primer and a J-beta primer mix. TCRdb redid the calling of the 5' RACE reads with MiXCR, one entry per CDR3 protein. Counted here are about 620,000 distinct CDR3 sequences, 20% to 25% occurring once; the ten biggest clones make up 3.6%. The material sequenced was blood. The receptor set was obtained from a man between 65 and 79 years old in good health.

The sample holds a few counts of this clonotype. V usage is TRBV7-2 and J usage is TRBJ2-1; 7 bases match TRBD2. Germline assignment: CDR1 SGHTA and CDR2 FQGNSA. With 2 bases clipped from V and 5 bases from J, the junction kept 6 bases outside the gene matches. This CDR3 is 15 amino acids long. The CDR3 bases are TGTGCCAGCAGCTTAAGGCTAGCGGAGAACAATGAGCAGTTCTTC. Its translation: CASSLRLAENNEQFF.

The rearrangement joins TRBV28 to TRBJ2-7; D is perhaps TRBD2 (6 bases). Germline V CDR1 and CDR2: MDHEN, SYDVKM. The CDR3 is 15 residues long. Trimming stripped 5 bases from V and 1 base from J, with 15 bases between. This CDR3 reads CASSLNAGPSYEQYF. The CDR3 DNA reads TGTGCCAGCAGTCTTAATGCGGGACCATCCTACGAGCAGTACTTC.

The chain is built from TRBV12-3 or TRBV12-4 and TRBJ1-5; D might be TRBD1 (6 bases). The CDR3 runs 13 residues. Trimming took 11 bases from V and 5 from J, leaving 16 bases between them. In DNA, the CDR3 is TGTGCCGGGGCCCCCTCAGGGGATCAGCCCCAGCATTTT. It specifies CAGAPSGDQPQHF.

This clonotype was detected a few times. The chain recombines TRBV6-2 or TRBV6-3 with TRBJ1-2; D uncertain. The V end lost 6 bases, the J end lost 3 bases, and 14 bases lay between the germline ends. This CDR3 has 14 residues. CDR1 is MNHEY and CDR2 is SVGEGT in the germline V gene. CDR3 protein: CASSLSGGDYGYTF. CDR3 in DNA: TGTGCCAGCAGCCTGTCGGGAGGCGACTATGGCTACACCTTC.

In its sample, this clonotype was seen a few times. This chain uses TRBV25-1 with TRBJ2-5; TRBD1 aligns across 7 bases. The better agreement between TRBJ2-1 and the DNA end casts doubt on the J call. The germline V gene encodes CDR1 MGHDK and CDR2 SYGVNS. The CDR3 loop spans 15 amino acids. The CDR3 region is CASSEYVQGHNEQFF. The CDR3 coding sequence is TGTGCCAGCAGTGAATATGTACAGGGGCACAATGAGCAGTTCTTC.

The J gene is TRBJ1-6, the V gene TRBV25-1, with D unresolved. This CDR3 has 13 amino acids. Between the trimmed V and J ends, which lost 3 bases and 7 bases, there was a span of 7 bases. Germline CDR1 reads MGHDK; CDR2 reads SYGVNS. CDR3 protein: CASSDSKNSPLHF. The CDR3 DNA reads TGTGCCAGCAGTGATTCGAAAAATTCACCCCTCCACTTT. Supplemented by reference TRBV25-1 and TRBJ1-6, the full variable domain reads EADIYQTPRYLVIGTGKKITLECSQTMGHDKMYWYQQDPGMELHLIHYSYGVNSTEKGDLSSESTVSRIRTEHFPLTLESARPSHTSQYLCASSDSKNSPLHFGNGTRLTVT.

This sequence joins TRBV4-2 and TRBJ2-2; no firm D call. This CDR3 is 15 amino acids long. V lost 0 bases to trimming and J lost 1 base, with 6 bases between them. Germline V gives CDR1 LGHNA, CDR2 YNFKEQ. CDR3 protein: CASSQDWLNTGELFF. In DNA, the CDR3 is TGTGCCAGCAGCCAAGACTGGCTGAACACCGGGGAGCTGTTTTTT.

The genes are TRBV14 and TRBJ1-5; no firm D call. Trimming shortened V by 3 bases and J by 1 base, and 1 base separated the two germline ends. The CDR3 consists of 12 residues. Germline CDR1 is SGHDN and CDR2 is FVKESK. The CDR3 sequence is CASSHSNQPQHF. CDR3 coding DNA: TGTGCCAGCAGCCACAGCAATCAGCCCCAGCATTTT.